Below are 5 T cell receptor beta chains sequenced from a single sample in a study of response to subunit inactivated influenza vaccine (dated by TCRdb to the late 2010s). Libraries were constructed by RT-PCR. Sequencing was performed on an Illumina HiSeq 2500. Using fastp trimming at Q25 and MiXCR clonotype assembly, TCRdb reanalyzed the public sequencing data and kept in-frame beta chains. One record per CDR3 amino acid sequence lists the most common genes and DNA. Counted in this sample were about 700,000 distinct CDR3 sequences; approximately 15% of them appeared once. The biggest ten clones account for 6% to 7% of the sample. The sequenced sample was PBMCs from blood, obtained 14 to 15 days before vaccination. These receptors all come from a man in his fifties or sixties who received an inactivated influenza vaccine. Donor details come from another sample of the same person, matched by shared clones.

This clonotype showed up many times. V gene TRBV12-3 or TRBV12-4 combines with J gene TRBJ1-4; tentative D call: TRBD1 (5 bases). Between the trimmed V and J ends, which lost 5 bases and 8 bases, there was a span of 15 bases. The CDR3 is 14 amino acids. CDR3 sequence: CASSPVGGGEKLFF. The CDR3 DNA reads as TGTGCCAGCAGTCCCGTCGGGGGTGGAGAAAAACTGTTTTTT.

The gene calls are TRBV20-1 and TRBJ1-4; D remains unclear. V lost 1 base to trimming and J lost 4 bases, with 7 bases between them. CDR3 length: 13 residues. Germline V gene sequence: CDR1 DFQATT, CDR2 SNEGSKA (reference sequence). CDR3 coding DNA: TGCAGTGCTAGAGTACGGAATAATGAAAAACTGTTTTTT. This codes for CSARVRNNEKLFF.

The rearrangement links TRBV5-1 to TRBJ2-3; TRBD2 agrees at 12 bases. This CDR3 contains 16 residues. After removal of 4 bases from V and 3 bases from J, the junction contained 6 bases not matched to a gene. Germline V gives CDR1 SGHRS, CDR2 YFSETQ. CDR3 sequence reads: CASSPRTSGNTDTQYF. The CDR3 DNA reads TGCGCCAGCAGCCCAAGGACTAGCGGGAATACAGATACGCAGTATTTT.

This clonotype showed up many times. V usage is TRBV6-2 or TRBV6-3 and J usage is TRBJ2-5; TRBD2 agrees at 10 bases. Germline V gene sequence: CDR1 MNHEY, CDR2 SVGEGT. After removal of 0 bases from V and 4 bases from J, the junction contained 8 bases not matched to a gene. The CDR3 is made up of 17 amino acids. As DNA, the CDR3 is TGTGCCAGCAGTTACTCTTCCCTAGCGGGGGAGGTAGAGACCCAGTACTTC. Residues: CASSYSSLAGEVETQYF.

The rearrangement links TRBV5-1 to TRBJ2-7; 7 positions match TRBD2. Germline V gene data show CDR1 as SGHRS and CDR2 as YFSETQ. The V segment lost 0 bases and the J segment 1 base; nucleotides outside the gene matches: 4. The CDR3 spans 15 residues. The CDR3 reads CASSLVIGGSYEQYF. CDR3 nucleotide sequence: TGCGCCAGCAGCTTGGTTATCGGGGGGTCCTACGAGCAGTACTTC.